This TCR beta chain emerged from a study of OX40 agonist ivuxolimab in advanced cancers. Study-wide context: Participants averaged approximately 65 years of age (range about 23 to 79) and were less than 85% male. Study outcomes and limitations: Researchers did not determine the expanded peripheral T cells' antigen specificity.

The repertoire was sequenced with immunoSEQ multiplex PCR; TCRdb's copy has only in-frame clones and lacks some. The data show approximately 70,000 clones, with 75% to 95% seen just once and 5% to 6.5% held by the top ten. On this clone itself: The antigen is undetermined. This same CDR3 is encoded by further DNA sequences in the sample.

The V gene lost 2 bases and the J gene lost 0 bases, with 5 bases spanning the gap. The V gene's germline CDR1 is MNHEY and CDR2 SMNVEV (reference sequence). The CDR3 is 14 amino acids. A history of autoimmune disease or systemic immunosuppression excluded patients. Blood samples were obtained at baseline, cycle 4 day 1, and cycle 7 day 1. The chain joins TRBV27 to TRBJ1-5, with unresolved D. The sample consisted of CD4+ or CD8+ T cells sorted from blood, taken in a trial of the OX40 agonist ivuxolimab. The receptor comes from an adult with an advanced solid tumor such as melanoma, head and neck, liver or kidney cancer. CDR3 nucleotides: TGTGCCAGCAGTTTAGAGGGTAGCAATCAGCCCCAGCATTTT. It is translated as CASSLEGSNQPQHF.